The sequence of this T cell receptor (beta chain) was determined in a study of T cell responses to AZD1222 COVID-19 vaccine. In the case of this clone: Its cognate antigen is unknown.

The table came from immunoSEQ multiplex PCR; TCRdb's copy has only in-frame clones and leaves some out. The sample lists 130,000 or so clones; 93% were seen once. Study-level findings and limits: With two AZD1222 doses given, Spike-specific TCR breadth and depth both rose. Donors were largely white British and mainly female; clonal diversity was possibly underestimated. In the spike-specific TCR repertoire, nearly half reportedly target unmutated variant regions.

The CDR3 length is 14 residues. Germline CDR1 reads MNHEY; CDR2 reads SMNVEV (reference sequence). Trimming left V 6 bases short and J 5 bases short, with 16 bases between. The chain joins TRBV27 to TRBJ2-5; perhaps TRBD1 as D (6 bases). The sequencing used peripheral blood, collected on day 0 of MenACWY control vaccination. This sequence was found in an adult in good health. The CDR3 sequence: CASRREQGTETQYF. CDR3 nucleotides: TGTGCCAGCAGGAGGGAACAGGGTACCGAGACCCAGTACTTC.